The sequence of this T cell receptor beta chain was determined in a study of shared clonotypes between healthy human individuals (dated by TCRdb to 2018 to 2021). About the study as a whole: A couple of women and a few men aged 18 to 49 years were included in the cohort. The study deeply sequenced blood TCR repertoires of five healthy adults to estimate repertoire size and the extent of clonotype sharing between individuals. Different laboratories and diverse techniques were used to prepare libraries and sequence TCR repertoires, to increase sequencing depth and limit assay-specific biases. Leukapheresis yielded between about 0.9 and 9 billion PBMCs per donor. Findings and caveats that apply to the study as a whole: Sampling was restricted to blood, and TCR repertoires in tissues likely differ from the TCR repertoires found in blood. Based on pairwise subsampling, the degree of clonotype sharing among donors was expected to be affected by sequencing depth. The genetic and exposure-history diversity represented was limited by the small number of donors.

The sample holds many counts of this clone. What antigen it recognizes has not been identified. Per-base quality was not reported, and no clone a single base away is much larger than it. The donors were healthy, HIV-negative adults who had no recently reported acute infections or vaccinations. Only Caucasian adults living in Nashville, Tennessee, USA were represented among the donors. For unsorted samples, some 100 million PBMCs were counted, and genomic DNA was extracted using the QIAamp DNA Blood Mini kit. Blood was collected by leukapheresis, and PBMCs were isolated by Ficoll-Histopaque density gradient centrifugation and then cryopreserved in liquid nitrogen vapor phase. Using the deep immunoSEQ assay, TCR CDR3 regions were amplified from genomic DNA by multiplex PCR. Extracted genomic DNA from each cell subset was spread evenly across all wells of several immunoSEQ 96-well plates, with each plate serving as a replicate. For unsorted PBMC, each replicate PCR was loaded with roughly 0.3 ug genomic DNA, equivalent to tens of thousands of T cell genomes. Genomic DNA from unsorted PBMC was sequenced over ten immunoSEQ deep assay plates. Purified libraries were measured with a Qubit 3.0 fluorometer, size-checked on a Bioanalyzer 2100, and measured again with the KAPA Library Quantification kit. Every immunoSEQ 96-well plate was sequenced on a separate single-read 150-cycle Illumina NextSeq 550 flow cell. In the paper's pipeline: Because the immunoSEQ output included only junctional sequences and no quality scores, the filtering could not be the same as the filtering used for full-length reads. Sequences were annotated with PyIR, a Python wrapper for IgBLAST v1.9, and V/J genes and CDR3 were assigned using IMGT germline references. Any read was removed if the V/J assignment was weak (E-value above 1e-6), the CDR3 was missing, or the read contained stop codons, out-of-frame junctions, or ambiguous translated residues. A V3J clonotype was defined by an identical inferred V gene, J gene, and CDR3 amino acid sequence. Percentage overlap between repertoires was calculated by dividing the number of shared unique clonotypes by the size of the smaller repertoire. RTK rarefaction, the Chao1 estimator, and Recon v2.1 estimates of unobserved clonotypes were used to assess repertoire richness. TCRdb re-hosts the immuneACCESS table, in-frame sequences only. Its copies lack some clones; in the studies checked, an unresolved V gene accounts for under half of them, and the cause for the rest is not known. The V and J calls and the clone size are those of that table, but D and trimming were determined from the DNA. Within this sample are hundreds of thousands of clones, with around 79% of them counted one time only. Around 14% of the sample is taken by the ten largest.

What was sequenced was PBMCs. The clonotype originates from a woman aged 40 to 50 in good health. Some clones in this sample may be carry-over from other donors' samples.

The CDR3 in this case is CASSLPDMRGYTF. The base sequence is TGTGCCAGCAGCTTACCCGATATGCGTGGCTACACCTTC. The V gene is TRBV7-2 and the J gene is TRBJ1-2, with the identity of the D gene unclear. From its cysteine to its phenylalanine, the CDR3 spans 13 amino acids. The entry retains the CDR3 DNA only, 39 bases that are in frame from base 1. V is pared back by 2 bases and J by 7 bases, with 11 bases lying between the germline termini. CDR1 and CDR2 (SGHTA, FQGNSA) derive from the germline V gene.